Shown below are 4 T cell receptor beta chains from a single sample sequenced in a study of blood T cell repertoires in COVID-19. This table comes from immunoSEQ multiplex PCR, and its TCRdb copy is limited to in-frame clones, with some not included. The sample has roughly 230,000 clones; over 75% are singletons. Sequenced: PBMCs or T cells enriched from blood (not recorded which). The receptors here all came from a young man in a cohort exposed to, infected with or recovered from COVID-19 (not recorded which).

This clone was seen only a few times. J is TRBJ1-2 and V is TRBV24-1; 8 bases agree with TRBD1. The CDR3 has 17 residues. The germline V gene encodes CDR1 KGHDR and CDR2 SFDVKD. With 6 bases clipped from V and 2 bases from J, the junction kept 13 bases outside the gene matches. CDR3 bases: TGTGCCACCAGTACCCAGCGGATCGACAGGGGCAACTATGGCTACACCTTC. Its protein product is CATSTQRIDRGNYGYTF.

This rearrangement joins TRBV7-9 to TRBJ2-7; 7 nucleotides align to TRBD2. Germline trimming cut 5 bases from V and 0 bases from J; bases unmatched to any gene: 10. Looked up from germline, CDR1 is SEHNR and CDR2 is FQNEAQ (reference sequence). The CDR3 is 16 residues long. Written as DNA, the CDR3 is TGTGCCAGCAGCCAGCCAGCCGGGAGGTCCTCCTACGAGCAGTACTTC. It is translated as CASSQPAGRSSYEQYF. The whole variable domain, filled in from reference TRBV7-9 and TRBJ2-7, reads DTGVSQNPRHKITKRGQNVTFRCDPISEHNRLYWYRQTLGQGPEFLTYFQNEAQLEKSRLLSDRFSAERPKGSFSTLEIQRTEQGDSAMYLCASSQPAGRSSYEQYFGPGTRLTVT.

The chain uses TRBV7-8 and TRBJ2-1, with 15 bases fitting TRBD2. Unmatched junction bases numbered 6, after V lost 5 bases and J lost 4 bases. Germline V gives CDR1 SGHVS, CDR2 FQNEAQ. The CDR3 sequence is 17 residues long. As DNA, the CDR3 is TGTGCCAGCAGCCTAGGGACTAGCGGGAGGAGGTACAATGAGCAGTTCTTC. Protein product: CASSLGTSGRRYNEQFF.

The genes are TRBV6-5 and TRBJ2-3; D possibly corresponds to TRBD1 (6 bases). The CDR3 spans 15 residues. Deletions cut 6 bases from V and 10 bases from J, with 23 bases between. Germline-derived CDR1 and CDR2 are MNHEY and SVGAGI. The CDR3 coding sequence is TGTGCCAGCAGACCCGGGACACAGGTTTACGGTCCGCAGTATTTT. Residues: CASRPGTQVYGPQYF.